The 27 T cell receptor beta chains presented below share a single source sample, sequenced in a study of T-cell memory formation after mild COVID-19. Each CDR3 protein gets one entry after TCRdb re-called the 5' RACE reads with MiXCR. The table records 150,000 to 200,000 distinct CDR3 sequences, roughly 11% of them present only once. Sequenced sample: PBMCs or a T cell subset sorted from them (not recorded which). These receptors were obtained from a man aged 18 to 35 who had mild COVID-19 (a few samples of this study predate the infection). Cell type and time point are not known.

The chain has TRBV5-5 and TRBJ2-1, with D maybe TRBD2 (6 bases). Germline values: CDR1 SGHKS, CDR2 YYEKEE (reference sequence). V lost 5 bases to trimming and J lost 3 bases, with 15 bases between them. The CDR3 runs to 15 residues. The CDR3 DNA reads TGTGCCAGCAGTCTTCTGGGGGGAGGCTACAATGAGCAGTTCTTC. Translated: CASSLLGGGYNEQFF.

This clonotype has a handful of counts. The genes are TRBV2 and TRBJ2-2; D may be TRBD1 or TRBD2 (5 bases each). The CDR3 runs 14 residues. Trimming took off 6 bases at V and 7 bases at J, with 15 bases between the two ends. The germline V gene has CDR1 SNHLY and CDR2 FYNNEI. CDR3 in DNA: TGTGCCAGCAGGATGTATAGGGACGGCGGGGAGCTGTTTTTT. Translating it yields CASRMYRDGGELFF.

This sequence joins TRBV20-1 and TRBJ2-1; a possible D gene is TRBD2 (5 bases). In germline, CDR1 is DFQATT, CDR2 SNEGSKA (reference sequence). V was shortened by 6 bases and J by 6 bases, with 15 bases between the two germline ends. The length of the CDR3 is 13 residues. CDR3 in amino acids: CSAHRAGVNEQFF. CDR3 nucleotides: TGCAGTGCCCACCGGGCGGGCGTCAATGAGCAGTTCTTC.

This clonotype turned up a few times. The chain links TRBV7-2 to TRBJ2-7; D is ambiguous. The V end was cut by 3 bases, the J end by 2 bases, with 5 bases between. The CDR3 has 12 residues. Germline lookup yields CDR1 SGHTA and CDR2 FQGNSA. The CDR3 coding sequence is TGTGCCAGCAGCTTGGTCACCTACGAGCAGTACTTC. Its translation: CASSLVTYEQYF. The whole variable domain, remainder taken from reference TRBV7-2 and TRBJ2-7, is GAGVSQSPSNKVTEKGKDVELRCDPISGHTALYWYRQSLGQGLEFLIYFQGNSAPDKSGLPSDRFSAERTGGSVSTLTIQRTQQEDSAVYLCASSLVTYEQYFGPGTRLTVT.

V gene TRBV9 combines with J gene TRBJ2-1; 9 bases match TRBD2. Per the germline V gene, CDR1 is SGDLS and CDR2 is YYNGEE. This CDR3 comprises 16 residues. The J segment lost 8 bases and the V segment lost 5 bases, leaving 14 bases of the junction unmatched. CDR3 sequence reads: CASSAYSGGYSDEQFF. The CDR3 bases are TGTGCCAGCAGTGCATACAGCGGGGGGTATTCCGATGAGCAGTTCTTC. Variable domain in full (rest from reference TRBV9 and TRBJ2-1): DSGVTQTPKHLITATGQRVTLRCSPRSGDLSVYWYQQSLDQGLQFLIQYYNGEERAKGNILERFSAQQFPDLHSELNLSSLELGDSALYFCASSAYSGGYSDEQFFGPGTRLTVL.

The chain couples TRBV20-1 to TRBJ2-4, with 9 bases lining up with TRBD2. CDR1 is DFQATT, CDR2 SNEGSKA, per germline (reference sequence). V was pared by 6 bases and J by 8 bases, with 5 bases of the junction left unmatched. The CDR3 length is 12 residues. CDR3 residues: CSAPSGAHIQYF. The CDR3 bases are TGCAGTGCCCCTAGCGGGGCCCACATTCAGTACTTC.

This clonotype was counted between two and nine times. The chain employs TRBV5-1 and TRBJ2-3, with D possibly TRBD1 on 6 matching bases. CDR1 SGHRS and CDR2 YFSETQ come from the germline V gene. The CDR3 covers 13 residues. V gave up 10 bases and J gave up 6 bases, with 18 bases separating them. This CDR3 is CASNRDQGDTQYF. CDR3 bases: TGCGCCTCAAACCGGGACCAGGGGGATACGCAGTATTTT.

This clonotype has only a few counts. Possible read error: a much larger clone is one base away. This rearrangement joins TRBV11-3 to TRBJ2-3; D tentatively reads TRBD1 or TRBD2 (5 bases each). There are 12 residues in the CDR3. Trimming pared 4 bases from V and 4 bases from J, leaving 6 bases between. Germline values: CDR1 SGHNT, CDR2 YENEEA. The CDR3 nucleotides read TGTGCCAGCAGCTCGGGGCCAGATACGCAGTATTTT. This translates into CASSSGPDTQYF.

At least ten counts were recorded for this clonotype. The chain has TRBV11-2 and TRBJ1-2; 7 nucleotides align to TRBD1. The ends lost 7 bases at V and 5 bases at J; junction bases unmatched: 10. Germline V CDR1 and CDR2: SGHAT, FQNNGV. CDR3 size: 14 residues. This CDR3 reads CASTRPGQKYGYTF. For the CDR3, the DNA is TGTGCCAGCACGAGACCGGGACAGAAGTATGGCTACACCTTC. The full variable domain, in which reference TRBV11-2 and TRBJ1-2 provide the parts outside the CDR3, is EAGVAQSPRYKIIEKRQSVAFWCNPISGHATLYWYQQILGQGPKLLIQFQNNGVVDDSQLPKDRFSAERLKGVDSTLKIQPAKLEDSAVYLCASTRPGQKYGYTFGSGTRLTVV.

V is TRBV5-1 and J is TRBJ1-1; the D is unclear. From germline, CDR1 is SGHRS and CDR2 YFSETQ. This CDR3 is built from 15 residues. Trimming shortened V by 3 bases and J by 4 bases, and 16 bases separated the two germline ends. CDR3 DNA sequence: TGCGCCAGCAGCTCAAAAGGACCGGGGAGCACTGAAGCTTTCTTT. Translation: CASSSKGPGSTEAFF.

Only a few counts were recorded for this clonotype. The rearrangement links TRBV6-1 to TRBJ2-5, with D tentatively TRBD2 (6 bases). CDR3 length: 14 residues. Germline values: CDR1 MNHNS, CDR2 SASEGT. The V end was cut by 8 bases, the J end by 4 bases, with 17 bases between. This CDR3 is CASGVARGSETQYF. The CDR3 DNA sequence: TGTGCCAGCGGAGTCGCGCGGGGTTCAGAGACCCAGTACTTC.

The chain recombines TRBV29-1 with TRBJ2-6, with D unclear. CDR1 is SQVTM and CDR2 is ANQGSEA in the germline V gene. Trimming took off 7 bases at V and 2 bases at J, with 9 bases between the two ends. The CDR3 is 13 residues long. The CDR3 nucleotides read TGCAGCGCCAGTCAACCTGGGGCCAACGTCCTGACTTTC. Its translation is CSASQPGANVLTF.

The gene calls are TRBV9 and TRBJ1-4; no firm D call. CDR3 size: 13 residues. V lost 4 bases and J lost 4, with 8 bases in between. In germline, CDR1 is SGDLS, CDR2 YYNGEE. The CDR3 reads CASSMTSNEKLFF. CDR3 coding DNA: TGTGCCAGCAGCATGACAAGTAATGAAAAACTGTTTTTT. Full variable domain (rest looked up from reference TRBV9 and TRBJ1-4): DSGVTQTPKHLITATGQRVTLRCSPRSGDLSVYWYQQSLDQGLQFLIQYYNGEERAKGNILERFSAQQFPDLHSELNLSSLELGDSALYFCASSMTSNEKLFFGSGTQLSVL.

J is TRBJ1-1 and V is TRBV3-1, with 7 bases lining up with TRBD1. This CDR3 contains 13 residues. Germline CDR1 reads LGHDT; CDR2 reads YNNKEL (reference sequence). V dropped 1 base and J dropped 10; count of bases not matched to a gene: 6. CDR3 coding DNA: TGTGCCAGCAGCCAAGTAATAGGGGACAGAGCTTTCTTT. This translates into CASSQVIGDRAFF.

The chain couples TRBV7-2 to TRBJ1-5; 7 positions match TRBD1. Germline V gives CDR1 SGHTA, CDR2 FQGNSA. After removal of 4 bases from V and 6 bases from J, the junction contained 6 bases not matched to a gene. CDR3 length: 14 amino acids. The CDR3 DNA follows: TGTGCCAGCAGCTACCGGGACAGAAGTCAGCCCCAGCATTTT. Amino acids: CASSYRDRSQPQHF. Variable domain in full (rest from reference TRBV7-2 and TRBJ1-5): GAGVSQSPSNKVTEKGKDVELRCDPISGHTALYWYRQSLGQGLEFLIYFQGNSAPDKSGLPSDRFSAERTGGSVSTLTIQRTQQEDSAVYLCASSYRDRSQPQHFGDGTRLSIL.

A few counts support this clonotype. CDR3 bases: TGTGCCAGCGCTCCCCGGGATCAGCCCCAGCATTTT. It codes for CASAPRDQPQHF. V and J are TRBV6-2 or TRBV6-3 and TRBJ1-5; D gene ambiguous. The V end lost 8 bases, the J end lost 5 bases, and 10 bases lay between the germline ends. CDR3 size: 12 residues. The V gene's germline CDR1 is MNHEY and CDR2 SVGEGT.

This clonotype appeared a few times. The J gene is TRBJ1-2, the V gene TRBV12-3 or TRBV12-4; perhaps TRBD1 as D (5 bases). The CDR3 has 14 amino acids. V gave up 3 bases and J gave up 8 bases, with 16 bases separating them. The CDR3 DNA is TGTGCCAGCAGTTTTCCAGGGTCCTTCGGCGGCTACACCTTC. Its protein product is CASSFPGSFGGYTF.

This chain joins TRBV6-5 and TRBJ1-6, with no clear D. This CDR3 spans 13 amino acids. V lost 2 bases, J lost 7 bases, and 6 bases lay in between. CDR1 is MNHEY, CDR2 SVGAGI, per germline. The CDR3 here is CASSYDFNSPLHF. As DNA, the CDR3 is TGTGCCAGCAGTTACGACTTCAATTCACCCCTCCACTTT.

V is TRBV20-1 and J is TRBJ2-3; TRBD2 matches at 9 bases. The CDR3 has 17 amino acids. The V segment lost 6 bases and the J segment 0 bases; nucleotides outside the gene matches: 13. CDR1 is DFQATT, CDR2 SNEGSKA, per germline (reference sequence). CDR3 DNA: TGCAGTGCGGCCCGCGCGGGGGGGCCGACTAGCACAGATACGCAGTATTTT. This translates into CSAARAGGPTSTDTQYF.

Only a few counts were recorded for this clonotype. The CDR3 region is CASSQPRSDYGYTF. As DNA, the CDR3 is TGTGCCAGCAGTCAACCACGTTCAGACTATGGCTACACCTTC. The V call is TRBV12-3 or TRBV12-4, the J call TRBJ1-2; D is undetermined. The V and J ends lost 5 bases and 3 bases respectively, with 13 bases between them. This CDR3 spans 14 amino acids.

In nucleotides, the CDR3 is TGTGCCAGCAGCAGAATTCGAGGACGGGACTACGAGCAGTACTTC. This sequence encodes CASSRIRGRDYEQYF. This chain links TRBV11-2 with TRBJ2-7, with TRBD2 as a possible D gene (5 bases). V gave up 5 bases and J gave up 3 bases, with 17 bases separating them. Per germline, CDR1 SGHAT and CDR2 FQNNGV. CDR3 length: 15 amino acids.

In this sample, this clonotype turned up many times. V usage is TRBV10-3 and J usage is TRBJ2-3, with 9 bases that match TRBD1. Trimming removed 4 bases from V and 7 bases from J; junction bases left unmatched: 9. CDR3 size: 15 residues. CDR1 is ENHRY, CDR2 SYGVKD, per germline. DNA for the CDR3: TGTGCCATCAGTGGGACAGGGGATTTGGTGAATACGCAGTATTTT. It yields the protein CAISGTGDLVNTQYF.

This clonotype was picked up a small number of times. The V call is TRBV19, the J call TRBJ2-1; D is unresolved. The CDR3 spans 12 residues. V was pared by 10 bases and J by 4 bases, with 11 bases between. Germline V lookup: CDR1 LNHDA, CDR2 SQIVND (reference sequence). Written as DNA, the CDR3 is TGTGCCACCCGGAGCGCTTACAATGAGCAGTTCTTC. It yields the protein CATRSAYNEQFF.

The rearrangement uses TRBV9 and TRBJ2-5; D possibly corresponds to TRBD2 (7 bases). This CDR3 comprises 14 residues. V was pared by 7 bases and J by 1 base, with 14 bases between. The germline gives CDR1 SGDLS, CDR2 YYNGEE. CDR3 protein: CASGRGALQETQYF. The CDR3 DNA is TGTGCCAGCGGTCGGGGGGCCCTCCAAGAGACCCAGTACTTC. The entire variable domain, with the rest obtained from reference TRBV9 and TRBJ2-5, is as follows: DSGVTQTPKHLITATGQRVTLRCSPRSGDLSVYWYQQSLDQGLQFLIQYYNGEERAKGNILERFSAQQFPDLHSELNLSSLELGDSALYFCASGRGALQETQYFGPGTRLLVL.

This clonotype was observed a handful of times. The chain links TRBV4-2 to TRBJ2-3, with 7 bases identical to TRBD1. CDR1 is LGHNA and CDR2 is YNFKEQ in the germline V gene. The CDR3 extends over 15 amino acids. V lost 2 bases to trimming and J lost 2 bases; unmatched junction nucleotides: 4. DNA for the CDR3: TGTGCCAGCAGCCAACCGGACAGGTACACAGATACGCAGTATTTT. Residues: CASSQPDRYTDTQYF.

This clonotype turned up a few times. The rearrangement joins TRBV2 to TRBJ1-2; D call uncertain. Germline-derived CDR1 and CDR2 are SNHLY and FYNNEI. The length of the CDR3 is 13 residues. Deletions cut 3 bases from V and 3 bases from J, with 8 bases between. CDR3 nucleotides: TGTGCCAGCAGTGAGAACAGCCACTATGGCTACACCTTC. Protein: CASSENSHYGYTF.

The chain joins TRBV9 to TRBJ1-1, with 7 nucleotides matching TRBD1. After removal of 2 bases from V and 4 bases from J, the junction contained 5 bases not matched to a gene. This CDR3 is built from 14 residues. The germline V gene has CDR1 SGDLS and CDR2 YYNGEE. CDR3 sequence reads: CASSVTGWTTEAFF. Here the CDR3 DNA reads TGTGCCAGCAGCGTGACAGGGTGGACCACTGAAGCTTTCTTT.